This T cell receptor beta chain was sequenced in a study of CD8 T cells in Susac syndrome. Random hexamers were used to reverse transcribe the RNA input (about 0.5 to 1 ug). TCRdb re-called the immunoSEQ multiplex PCR reads through MiXCR, storing one row per CDR3 protein. Among 100,000 to 150,000 distinct CDR3 sequences listed, around 94% were seen once. This clonotype was counted once. Germline V gene sequence: CDR1 DFQATT, CDR2 SNEGSKA (reference sequence). The ends lost 6 bases at V and 5 bases at J; junction bases unmatched: 9. This CDR3 is built from 13 residues. The receptor comes from a human donor with Susac syndrome. V is TRBV20-1 and J is TRBJ1-2; 7 positions match TRBD1. The sample was CD8+ T cells from PBMCs. DNA of the CDR3: TGCAGTGCCCACCAGGGGGGTGGGTATGGCTACACCTTC. It codes for CSAHQGGGYGYTF.